The 5 T cell receptor beta chains below all came from one sample that was sequenced in a study of blood T cell repertoires in COVID-19. TCRdb's table, derived via immunoSEQ multiplex PCR, lists solely in-frame clones and lacks some. This table holds tens of thousands of clones, 88% found once. Sequenced sample: peripheral blood. Source of these receptors: a human donor in a cohort sampled during active COVID-19.

This chain links TRBV7-8 with TRBJ2-1; D may be TRBD2 (6 bases). The CDR3 has 15 residues. The V and J ends lost 5 bases and 3 bases respectively, with 14 bases between them. Germline V CDR1 and CDR2: SGHVS, FQNEAQ. Here the CDR3 DNA reads TGTGCCAGCAGCCTCAAGTCGGACTACTACAATGAGCAGTTCTTC. This translates into CASSLKSDYYNEQFF.

This clone has only one observation. The chain is built from TRBV18 and TRBJ2-7; a weak D match, TRBD2 (5 bases). The germline gives CDR1 KGHSH, CDR2 LQKENI. This CDR3 contains 13 residues. V shed 0 bases and J shed 7 bases, with 10 bases lying between them. As DNA, the CDR3 is TGTGCCAGCTCACCACCGGGGAGTGGGGAGCAGTACTTC. It specifies CASSPPGSGEQYF. Together with reference TRBV18 and TRBJ2-7, the CDR3 gives the full variable domain: NAGVMQNPRHLVRRRGQEARLRCSPMKGHSHVYWYRQLPEEGLKFMVYLQKENIIDESGMPKERFSAEFPKEGPSILRIQQVVRGDSAAYFCASSPPGSGEQYFGPGTRLTVT.

The J gene is TRBJ2-1, the V gene TRBV4-1, with 7 nucleotides matching TRBD2. This CDR3 region has 16 residues. The germline V gene encodes CDR1 MGHRA and CDR2 YSYEKL. The V gene end was trimmed by 0 bases and the J gene end by 8 bases; junction bases not matched to a gene: 10. In DNA, the CDR3 is TGCGCCAGCAGCCAAGATTCAGCGGGGAACCAGGATGAGCAGTTCTTC. It yields the protein CASSQDSAGNQDEQFF.

This chain joins TRBV5-1 and TRBJ2-1; 10 bases agree with TRBD2. Germline loops: CDR1 SGHRS, CDR2 YFSETQ. Unmatched junction bases numbered 8, after V lost 5 bases and J lost 6 bases. This CDR3 region has 15 residues. CDR3 DNA: TGCGCCAGCAGACCTATAGCGGGAGGCGTCAATGAGCAGTTCTTC. This translates into CASRPIAGGVNEQFF. Using reference TRBV5-1 and TRBJ2-1 for the parts outside the CDR3, the full variable domain is KAGVTQTPRYLIKTRGQQVTLSCSPISGHRSVSWYQQTPGQGLQFLFEYFSETQRNKGNFPGRFSGRQFSNSRSEMNVSTLELGDSALYLCASRPIAGGVNEQFFGPGTRLTVL.

The CDR3: CASSVVASSTDTQYF. Written as DNA, the CDR3 is TGTGCCAGCAGCGTAGTTGCTAGCAGCACAGATACGCAGTATTTT. The chain carries TRBV9 and TRBJ2-3; D may be TRBD2 (5 bases). Trimming took 0 bases from V and 0 from J, leaving 8 bases between them. In germline, CDR1 is SGDLS, CDR2 YYNGEE. The CDR3 consists of 15 residues.